Sequencing of this T cell receptor (beta chain) was carried out in a study of blood T cell repertoires in COVID-19. Looking at the study overall: Whether acute or convalescent, the COVID-19 samples came from the United States, Italy and Spain. Nucleic acid was either cDNA or gDNA, and it came from T cells, B-cell-depleted T cells, or PBMCs.

Per the study methods: Amplification with reference gene primers provided the estimates of nucleated cell counts. Only in-frame clones appear in the TCRdb table, and some are missing; sequencing was by immunoSEQ multiplex PCR. Clonal size and the V and J genes are those of that table, whereas D and trimming came from the DNA. The sample has 200,000 to 300,000 clones; 88% are singletons. J lost 1 base, V lost 6 bases, and 2 bases had no gene match. Germline V CDR1 and CDR2: MRHNA, SNTAGT. CDR3 size: 14 residues. This receptor was obtained from a man in his 60s who had recovered from COVID-19. This sequence joins TRBV6-4 and TRBJ2-2, with 7 bases fitting TRBD1. Input material: peripheral blood. CDR3 residues: CASSRTGNTGELFF. The CDR3 bases are TGTGCCAGCAGCCGGACAGGGAACACCGGGGAGCTGTTTTTT.